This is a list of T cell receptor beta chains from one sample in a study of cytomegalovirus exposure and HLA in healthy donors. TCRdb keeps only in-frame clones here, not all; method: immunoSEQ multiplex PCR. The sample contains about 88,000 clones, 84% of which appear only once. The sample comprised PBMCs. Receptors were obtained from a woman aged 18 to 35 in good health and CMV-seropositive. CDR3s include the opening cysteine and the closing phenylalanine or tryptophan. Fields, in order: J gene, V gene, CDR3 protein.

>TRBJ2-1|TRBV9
CASSVGVAGGQNEQFF
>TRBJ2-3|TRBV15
CATSRDWGLAGGQGTDTQYF
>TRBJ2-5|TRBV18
CASSPGGGETQYF
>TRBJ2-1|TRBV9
CASSPIQGAEDEQFF
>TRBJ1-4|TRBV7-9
CASSLYNPPSTKEKLFF
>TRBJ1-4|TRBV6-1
CASSLSATNEKLFF
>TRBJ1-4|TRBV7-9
CASSLNLGTLYEKLFF
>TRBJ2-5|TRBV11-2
CASSFPAGEETQYF
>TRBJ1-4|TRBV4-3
CASSQDPRGADEKLFF
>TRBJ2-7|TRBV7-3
CASGEGNEQYF
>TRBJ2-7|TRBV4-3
CASSQDPGLAGGLLGNEQYF
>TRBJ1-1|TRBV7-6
CASSRDRGTEAFF
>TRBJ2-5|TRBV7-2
CASSGVRGGTQYF
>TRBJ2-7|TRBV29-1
CSVGRPGQGGKEQYF
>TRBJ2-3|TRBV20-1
CSALLAGGSYF
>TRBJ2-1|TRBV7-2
CASSPEAGQLSYNEQFF
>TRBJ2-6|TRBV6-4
CASSDSGGAGANVLTF
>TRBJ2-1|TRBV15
CATRPAGGGEQFF
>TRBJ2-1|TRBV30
CAWAGVKGGWDEQFF
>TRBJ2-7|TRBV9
CASSGTGENEQYF
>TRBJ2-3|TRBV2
CASSPGQGAGTQYF
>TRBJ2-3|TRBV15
CATSPRDRVADTQYF
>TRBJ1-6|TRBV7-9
CASKQGASYNSPLHF
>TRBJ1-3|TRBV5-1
CASSLAQTGTGGNTIYF
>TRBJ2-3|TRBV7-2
CASSLDSGTDTQYF
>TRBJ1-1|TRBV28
CASSLCELMNTEAFF
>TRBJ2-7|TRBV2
CASSPSGGALYEQYF
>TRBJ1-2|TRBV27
CASSLGQGRSYGYTF
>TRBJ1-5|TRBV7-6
CASSRYSNQPQHF
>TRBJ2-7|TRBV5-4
CASSSFTGTGGEQYF
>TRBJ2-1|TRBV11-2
CASSDPGELAYNEQFF
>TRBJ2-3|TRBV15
CATSRDLFLGAGVPDTQYF
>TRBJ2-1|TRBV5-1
CASSTGTNAYNEQFF
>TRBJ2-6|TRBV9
CASSATYAGANVLTF
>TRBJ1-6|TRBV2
CASSDPARGVLNSPLHF
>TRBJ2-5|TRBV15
CATSTEPPGLVGETQYF
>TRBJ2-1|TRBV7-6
CASSLVRLAVGITYNEQFF
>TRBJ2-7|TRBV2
CASIGQGGYEQYF
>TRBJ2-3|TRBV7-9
CASSLAEGQGTQYF
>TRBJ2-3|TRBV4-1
CASSHINSGLPFTEYF
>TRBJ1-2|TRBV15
CATSRDPLGQGDGYTF
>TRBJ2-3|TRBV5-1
CASSVAGGTDTQYF
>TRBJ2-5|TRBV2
CASTRGNQETQYF
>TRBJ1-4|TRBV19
CATQTGEATNEKLFF
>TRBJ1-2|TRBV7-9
CASSLAVDSYGYTF
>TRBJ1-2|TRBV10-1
CASSSETGEGYTF
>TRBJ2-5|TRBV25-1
CASSELDQETQYF
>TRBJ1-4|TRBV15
CATSRDSGQGNEKLFF
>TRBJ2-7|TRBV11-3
CASSQEGRSYEQYF
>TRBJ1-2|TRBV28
CASSQGQNYGYTF
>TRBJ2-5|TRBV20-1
CSATRETQYF
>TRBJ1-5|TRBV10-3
CAISEPDRSETQPQHF
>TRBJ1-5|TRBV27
CASSLNRGNQPQHF
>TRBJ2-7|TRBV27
CASSATSGGAYEQYF
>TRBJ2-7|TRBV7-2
CASSRSRRQGAYEQYF